This T cell receptor beta chain was obtained from a study of CD8 T cells in Susac syndrome. The germline V gene has CDR1 GTSNPN and CDR2 SVGIG (reference sequence). The CDR3 extends over 15 amino acids. V was pared by 6 bases and J by 2 bases, with 16 bases between. Random hexamers were used to reverse transcribe the RNA input (about 0.5 to 1 ug). Amplification of TCR beta CDR3 by immunoSEQ multiplex PCR spanned 54 Vbeta and 13 Jbeta. TCRdb re-analysed the immunoSEQ multiplex PCR reads in MiXCR, keeping a single row per CDR3 protein. Among fewer than 300,000 distinct CDR3 sequences listed, about 85% were seen once. TCR beta was sequenced from blood CD8+ and CD4+ T cells. Negative isolation was used for CD8+ and CD4+ T cells, and FACS enrichment was applied to TEMRA cells.

The receptor was derived from a human donor with multiple sclerosis. Sequencing input: CD8+ T cells from PBMCs. The chain uses TRBV30 and TRBJ2-2; the D gene is possibly TRBD1 (6 bases). Written as DNA, the CDR3 is TGTGCCTGTATTGGGGCAGGGGCCAACACCGGGGAGCTGTTTTTT. It yields the protein CACIGAGANTGELFF.